These 6 T cell receptor beta chains share one sample of origin, sequenced in a study of blood T cell repertoires in COVID-19. Only in-frame clones appear in the TCRdb table, and some are missing; sequencing was by immunoSEQ multiplex PCR. The table includes about 180,000 clones, roughly 77% detected once. Material for sequencing was peripheral blood. The receptors come from a woman aged 80 or over with COVID-19, enrolled during active disease.

The chain has TRBV28 and TRBJ2-4; 10 bases align to TRBD1. The trim removed 1 base at V and 5 bases at J, leaving 5 bases unmatched. This CDR3 is built from 16 residues. The germline V gene encodes CDR1 MDHEN and CDR2 SYDVKM. The chain's CDR3 is CASSLLGTGEQNIQYF. The CDR3, as DNA: TGTGCCAGCAGTTTATTGGGGACAGGGGAACAAAACATTCAGTACTTC.

The chain joins TRBV10-3 to TRBJ2-6, with D perhaps matching TRBD1 (6 bases). The ends were cut back, 5 bases at V and 2 bases at J, with 10 bases in the middle. The CDR3 consists of 15 residues. Germline V gives CDR1 ENHRY, CDR2 SYGVKD. As DNA, the CDR3 is TGTGCCATCAGTCTCAGGGGCCCTGGGGCCAACGTCCTGACTTTC. It specifies CAISLRGPGANVLTF.

This clone was counted between two and nine times. The chain links TRBV2 to TRBJ2-3; 7 positions agree with TRBD2. The CDR3 sequence is 13 residues long. Germline assignment: CDR1 SNHLY and CDR2 FYNNEI. V trimming: 4 bases; J trimming: 6 bases; junction bases outside the gene matches: 4. CDR3 in DNA: TGTGCCAGCAGTGGGGAGGGACCGGATACGCAGTATTTT. Encoded protein: CASSGEGPDTQYF.

The V and J genes are TRBV4-1 and TRBJ2-7, with 13 bases lining up with TRBD2. The J segment lost 5 bases and the V segment lost 1 base, leaving 8 bases of the junction unmatched. CDR3 length: 17 amino acids. Looked up from germline, CDR1 is MGHRA and CDR2 is YSYEKL. Here the CDR3 reads CASSQGPTSGRLNEQYF. The CDR3 nucleotides read TGCGCCAGCAGCCAAGGGCCGACTAGCGGGAGGCTTAACGAGCAGTACTTC.

The V and J genes are TRBV29-1 and TRBJ2-7; 9 bases are shared with TRBD2. In germline, CDR1 is SQVTM, CDR2 ANQGSEA. The CDR3 totals 13 residues. The V gene end was trimmed by 6 bases and the J gene end by 6 bases; junction bases not matched to a gene: 9. CDR3 region: CSVGASGKAEQYF. In DNA form, the CDR3 reads TGCAGCGTGGGGGCTAGCGGGAAGGCCGAGCAGTACTTC.

This chain joins TRBV19 and TRBJ1-6, with TRBD1 as a possible D gene (5 bases). Trimming left V 2 bases short and J 10 bases short, with 21 bases between. The CDR3 extends over 17 amino acids. Germline loops: CDR1 LNHDA, CDR2 SQIVND (reference sequence). The CDR3 spells CASSISAQGTLGSPLHF. CDR3 DNA: TGTGCCAGTAGTATATCGGCCCAGGGAACTTTAGGATCACCCCTCCACTTT.